This record looks at one T cell receptor beta chain sequence and its context. Its antigen is unidentified. This record belongs to a study of CD4 T cells in relation to SARS-CoV-2 and coronaviruses. The wider study: Controls used an HIV-1 Nef peptide pool or no peptide.

After removal of 2 bases from V and 4 bases from J, the junction contained 9 bases not matched to a gene. The germline V gene has CDR1 SGHTA and CDR2 FQGNSA. The CDR3 has 16 residues. Method: immunoSEQ multiplex PCR; TCRdb's copy keeps in-frame clones and lacks some. The sample lists more than 25,000 clones; over 65% were seen once. CD4+ T cells from unexposed donors were obtained before the COVID-19 pandemic (2011-2018). After roughly ten days of culture, CD4+ T cells were isolated. As cell numbers allowed, unexposed-donor CD4+ T cells faced SARS-CoV-2 S/N and four cold-coronavirus spikes. The chain employs TRBV7-2 and TRBJ2-5; 8 bases match TRBD2. Source material: CD4+ T cells from PBMCs, cultured in vitro. This clonotype was obtained from a human donor in good health. CDR3 DNA: TGTGCCAGCAGCTTATTCGGTAGCGGGACCGGAGAGACCCAGTACTTC. Protein: CASSLFGSGTGETQYF.